A single sample gave rise to the 13 T cell receptor beta chains below, sequenced in a study of cytomegalovirus exposure and HLA in healthy donors. The study ran its PCR with 60 Vbeta and 13 Jbeta primers. Only in-frame clones appear in the TCRdb table, and some are missing; sequencing was by immunoSEQ multiplex PCR. The data contain about 85,000 clones, around four fifths of them seen just once; the ten biggest clones take up roughly 1.9%. Sequencing was carried out using PBMCs. The source is a boy between 10 and 17 years old in good health and CMV-seronegative.

The chain recombines TRBV6-5 with TRBJ1-5; the D gene is possibly TRBD1 (5 bases). This CDR3 spans 12 amino acids. Germline assignment: CDR1 MNHEY and CDR2 SVGAGI. V was pared by 5 bases and J by 4 bases, with 6 bases between. The CDR3 DNA follows: TGTGCCAGCAGTGACAGTAATCAGCCCCAGCATTTT. Its protein product is CASSDSNQPQHF.

This clone was detected only a few times. The CDR3 spells CASSQDTYGYTF. The DNA of the CDR3 is TGTGCCAGCAGCCAGGACACCTATGGCTACACCTTC. The chain uses TRBV5-4 and TRBJ1-2; a weak D match, TRBD1 (5 bases). V lost 4 bases and J lost 4, with 8 bases in between. The CDR3 has 12 residues. CDR1 and CDR2 (germline): SGHNT, YYREEE (reference sequence).

This chain uses TRBV27 with TRBJ2-3; the D gene is possibly TRBD2 (5 bases). From germline, CDR1 is MNHEY and CDR2 SMNVEV (reference sequence). V was trimmed by 6 bases and J by 0 bases, leaving 7 bases between them. CDR3 length equals 13 residues. The CDR3 loop is CASRSGSTDTQYF. CDR3 in DNA: TGTGCCAGCAGGTCGGGAAGCACAGATACGCAGTATTTT.

The chain links TRBV4-1 to TRBJ1-3, with TRBD1 identical over 7 bases. CDR1 MGHRA and CDR2 YSYEKL come from the germline V gene. CDR3 length: 19 residues. The junction had 12 bases not matched to a gene; V was cut back by 0 bases and J by 1 base. Written as DNA, the CDR3 is TGCGCCAGCAGCCAAGATGGCAGGGGGACAGATTGGTCTGGAAACACCATATATTTT. It translates to CASSQDGRGTDWSGNTIYF.

The chain uses TRBV19 and TRBJ1-1; tentatively, D is TRBD1 (5 bases). From germline, CDR1 is LNHDA and CDR2 SQIVND (reference sequence). The germline V and J ends were trimmed by 7 bases and 4 bases, with 10 bases remaining between them. This CDR3 region has 12 residues. The CDR3 reads CASMEGATEAFF. CDR3 bases: TGTGCCAGTATGGAAGGGGCCACTGAAGCTTTCTTT.

The chain combines TRBV30 with TRBJ1-2; 10 bases are a match to TRBD1. With 5 bases clipped from V and 7 bases from J, the junction kept 16 bases outside the gene matches. Germline loops: CDR1 GTSNPN, CDR2 SVGIG (reference sequence). CDR3 length: 16 residues. Written as DNA, the CDR3 is TGTGCCTGGGGATTGGAGAACCGGGACAGGGGACTTGGCTACACCTTC. It is translated as CAWGLENRDRGLGYTF.

The genes are TRBV7-9 and TRBJ2-7, with 8 bases fitting TRBD1. The V gene's germline CDR1 is SEHNR and CDR2 FQNEAQ (reference sequence). The J segment lost 12 bases and the V segment lost 4 bases, leaving 5 bases of the junction unmatched. CDR3 length equals 11 residues. The CDR3 DNA reads TGTGCCAGCAGCTCCCTGACAGGGGTGTACTTC. Translating gives CASSSLTGVYF.

V gene TRBV27 combines with J gene TRBJ2-7; 8 nucleotides match TRBD2. The junction had 1 base not matched to a gene; V was cut back by 3 bases and J by 3 bases. This CDR3 has 13 residues. Germline V lookup: CDR1 MNHEY, CDR2 SMNVEV (reference sequence). The CDR3 bases are TGTGCCAGCAGTTTCGGGACTAGCTACGAGCAGTACTTC. Translating it yields CASSFGTSYEQYF.

The chain carries TRBV28 and TRBJ1-2, with 8 bases that match TRBD1. In germline, CDR1 is MDHEN, CDR2 SYDVKM. CDR3 length equals 14 residues. With V trimmed by 6 bases and J by 4 bases, 7 bases remained unmatched. CDR3 DNA: TGTGCCAGCAGGGAACAGGGGGGCCTCTATGGCTACACCTTC. It specifies CASREQGGLYGYTF.

This clone has just one count. This chain joins TRBV4-1 and TRBJ2-7; 10 positions match TRBD1. The CDR3 runs 16 residues. Germline values: CDR1 MGHRA, CDR2 YSYEKL. V was pared by 4 bases and J by 2 bases, with 8 bases of the junction left unmatched. DNA for the CDR3: TGCGCCAGCAGCCGGGTCTGGGACAGGGGAGCCTACGAGCAGTACTTC. Encoded protein: CASSRVWDRGAYEQYF.

The rearrangement links TRBV4-2 to TRBJ1-1; D possibly corresponds to TRBD1 (5 bases). The CDR3 spans 16 residues. Per germline, CDR1 LGHNA and CDR2 YNFKEQ. V was cut by 4 bases and J by 1 base, with 16 bases left in between. The CDR3 sequence is CASSRDTSGSNTEAFF. The CDR3 bases are TGTGCCAGCAGCCGGGATACGTCAGGGTCGAACACTGAAGCTTTCTTT.

The chain is built from TRBV29-1 and TRBJ1-4; weak D call: TRBD1 (5 bases). This CDR3 has 11 residues. V shed 7 bases and J shed 10 bases, with 13 bases lying between them. Germline V gives CDR1 SQVTM, CDR2 ANQGSEA. CDR3 in DNA: TGCAGCGCGACGGACATGGGAAAACTGTTTTTT. Amino acids: CSATDMGKLFF.

The chain links TRBV5-1 to TRBJ1-1; D gene unclear. V was shortened by 0 bases and J by 4 bases, with 10 bases between the two germline ends. The CDR3 runs 14 residues. CDR1 and CDR2 from the germline V gene are SGHRS and YFSETQ. This CDR3 is CASSLEPGRTEAFF. The CDR3 nucleotides are TGCGCCAGCAGCTTGGAGCCTGGGCGCACTGAAGCTTTCTTT.